One sample yielded the 8 T cell receptor beta chains listed below, sequenced in a study of blood T cell repertoires in COVID-19. The method was immunoSEQ multiplex PCR; TCRdb's version includes in-frame clones alone and lacks a portion of them. The sample yields 210,000 or so clones, 80% seen once. Sequencing was performed on peripheral blood. These receptors all come from a human donor in a cohort sampled during active COVID-19.

The chain is built from TRBV18 and TRBJ1-1, with 7 bases matching TRBD1. V shed 2 bases, J shed 8 bases, and the junction held 5 bases outside the gene matches. This CDR3 contains 13 residues. CDR1 and CDR2 (germline): KGHSH, LQKENI. Here the CDR3 DNA reads TGTGCCAGCTCACCAGACGAGGGGGCCGAAGCTTTCTTT. As protein: CASSPDEGAEAFF.

This clone turned up a few times. This chain connects TRBV2 to TRBJ2-7, with 9 nucleotides matching TRBD1. The ends lost 6 bases at V and 6 bases at J; junction bases unmatched: 9. CDR1 is SNHLY and CDR2 is FYNNEI in the germline V gene. This CDR3 contains 14 residues. The CDR3 bases are TGTGCCAGCAGGGCAGGACAGGGGAGGTTCGAGCAGTACTTC. It yields the protein CASRAGQGRFEQYF.

The sample holds a few counts of this clone. This sequence joins TRBV18 and TRBJ1-5, with 7 bases matching TRBD1. CDR3 size: 16 residues. The germline V gene encodes CDR1 KGHSH and CDR2 LQKENI. Germline trimming cut 1 base from V and 3 bases from J; bases unmatched to any gene: 6. This chain's CDR3 is CASSPQRDSFNQPQHF. The DNA of the CDR3 is TGTGCCAGCTCACCACAAAGGGACAGCTTCAATCAGCCCCAGCATTTT.

The chain employs TRBV6-2 or TRBV6-3 and TRBJ2-1; D uncertain. V was trimmed by 0 bases and J by 4 bases, leaving 7 bases between them. CDR3 length: 14 residues. Looked up from germline, CDR1 is MNHEY and CDR2 is SVGEGT. CDR3 residues: CASSYSSQYNEQFF. As DNA, the CDR3 is TGTGCCAGCAGTTACTCGTCCCAGTACAATGAGCAGTTCTTC.

In this sample, this clone turned up many times. V usage is TRBV6-5 and J usage is TRBJ2-2; D might be TRBD2 (6 bases). The germline CDR1 and CDR2 sequences are MNHEY and SVGAGI. V shed 6 bases and J shed 5 bases, with 16 bases lying between them. The CDR3 is made up of 15 amino acids. The CDR3: CASRGIRRETGELFF. The CDR3 DNA follows: TGTGCCAGCAGGGGGATACGGAGGGAGACCGGGGAGCTGTTTTTT.

This sequence joins TRBV7-3 and TRBJ1-2, with TRBD1 as a possible D gene (5 bases). Trimming cost V 5 bases and J 4 bases, with 14 bases left between them. Germline loops: CDR1 SGHTA, CDR2 FQGTGA. The CDR3 extends over 14 amino acids. CDR3 residues: CASSLDGGGYGYTF. For the CDR3, the DNA is TGTGCCAGCAGCCTAGACGGGGGTGGCTATGGCTACACCTTC.

J is TRBJ1-6 and V is TRBV13; D gene ambiguous. The V gene's germline CDR1 is PRHDT and CDR2 FYEKMQ (reference sequence). V lost 5 bases to trimming and J lost 3 bases, with 17 bases between them. This CDR3 contains 17 residues. The CDR3 DNA reads as TGTGCCAGCAGCCTATCCTTTCGGAGAAACTATAATTCACCCCTCCACTTT. Protein: CASSLSFRRNYNSPLHF.

The V gene is TRBV12-3 or TRBV12-4, the J gene TRBJ1-3; D remains unclear. The CDR3 length is 13 residues. Trimming took 3 bases from V and 3 from J, leaving 6 bases between them. The CDR3 is CASSFIYGNTIYF. In DNA, the CDR3 is TGTGCCAGCAGTTTCATCTATGGAAACACCATATATTTT.